The clone carrying this TCR beta chain was seen a few times. This CDR3 contains 12 residues. Germline V lookup: CDR1 MNHNS, CDR2 SASEGT. Trimming pared 6 bases from V and 13 bases from J, leaving 16 bases between. The data originate from a study of immune characterization of retroperitoneal liposarcoma. TCRdb called the PCR reads again in MiXCR, with one record for every CDR3 protein. The sample includes approximately 9,300 distinct CDR3 sequences, approximately 35% of them seen just once. The V gene is TRBV6-1, the J gene TRBJ2-1; tentatively, D is TRBD1 or TRBD2 (5 bases each). The source is a male donor with retroperitoneal liposarcoma. The sample comprised tumor tissue. The CDR3 loop reads CASSRGQETQFF. The CDR3 coding sequence is TGTGCCAGCAGCCGGGGCCAAGAGACCCAGTTCTTC.